This T cell receptor (beta chain) is from a study of cytomegalovirus exposure and HLA in healthy donors. The primer mix had 60 Vbeta and 13 Jbeta primers. Profiled with immunoSEQ multiplex PCR; TCRdb holds only in-frame clones, not every one. The sample records 150,000 to 200,000 clones, 75% to 80% being singletons. This CDR3 spans 14 amino acids. V gave up 6 bases and J gave up 0 bases, with 8 bases separating them. CDR1 is ENHRY and CDR2 is SYGVKD in the germline V gene. A note on this clone: What it binds is not known.

Study outcomes and limitations: It was reportedly the case that the classifier diagnosed cytomegalovirus status with high specificity and sensitivity.

This clonotype was obtained from a man aged 40-50 years in good health and CMV-seropositive. The V gene is TRBV10-3, the J gene TRBJ2-2; D may be TRBD2 (6 bases). The specimen sequenced was PBMCs. In DNA form, the CDR3 reads TGTGCCATCAGCAGGGACTCGAACACCGGGGAGCTGTTTTTT. Translating gives CAISRDSNTGELFF.